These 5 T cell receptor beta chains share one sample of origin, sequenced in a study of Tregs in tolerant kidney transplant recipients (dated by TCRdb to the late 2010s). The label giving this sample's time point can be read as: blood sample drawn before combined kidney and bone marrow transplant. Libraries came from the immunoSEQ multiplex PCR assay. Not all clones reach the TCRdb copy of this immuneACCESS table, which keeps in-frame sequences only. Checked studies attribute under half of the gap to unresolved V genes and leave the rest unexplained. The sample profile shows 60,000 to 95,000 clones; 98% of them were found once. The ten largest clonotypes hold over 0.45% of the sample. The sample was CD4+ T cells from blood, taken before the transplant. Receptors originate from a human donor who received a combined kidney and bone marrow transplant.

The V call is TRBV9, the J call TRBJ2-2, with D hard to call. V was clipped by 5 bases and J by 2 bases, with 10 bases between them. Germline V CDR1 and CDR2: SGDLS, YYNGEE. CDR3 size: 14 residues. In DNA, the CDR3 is TGTGCCAGCAGTTTCGCGGTCAACACCGGGGAGCTGTTTTTT. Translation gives CASSFAVNTGELFF. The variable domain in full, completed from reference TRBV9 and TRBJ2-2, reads DSGVTQTPKHLITATGQRVTLRCSPRSGDLSVYWYQQSLDQGLQFLIQYYNGEERAKGNILERFSAQQFPDLHSELNLSSLELGDSALYFCASSFAVNTGELFFGEGSRLTVL.

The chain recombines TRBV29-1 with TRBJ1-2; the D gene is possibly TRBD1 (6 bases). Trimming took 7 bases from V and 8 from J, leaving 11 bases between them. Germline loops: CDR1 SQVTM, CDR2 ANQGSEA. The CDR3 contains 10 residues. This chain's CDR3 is CSDTGYGYTF. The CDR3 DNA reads TGCAGCGACACAGGGTACGGCTACACCTTC.

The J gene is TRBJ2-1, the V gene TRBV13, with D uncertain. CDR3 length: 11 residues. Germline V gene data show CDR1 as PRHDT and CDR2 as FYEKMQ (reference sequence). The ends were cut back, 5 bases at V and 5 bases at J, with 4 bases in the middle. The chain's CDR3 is CASSLHNEQFF. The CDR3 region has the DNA TGTGCCAGCAGCCTACACAATGAGCAGTTCTTC. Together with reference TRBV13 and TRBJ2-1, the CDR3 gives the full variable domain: AAGVIQSPRHLIKEKRETATLKCYPIPRHDTVYWYQQGPGQDPQFLISFYEKMQSDKGSIPDRFSAQQFSDYHSELNMSSLELGDSALYFCASSLHNEQFFGPGTRLTVL.

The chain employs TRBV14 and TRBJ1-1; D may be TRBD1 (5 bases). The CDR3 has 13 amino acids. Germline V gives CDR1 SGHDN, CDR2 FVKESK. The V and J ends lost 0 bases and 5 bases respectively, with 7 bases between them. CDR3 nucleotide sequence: TGTGCCAGCAGCCAAGACAGGGTGACTGAAGCTTTCTTT. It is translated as CASSQDRVTEAFF.

CDR3 amino acids: CASSPPSSGANVLTF. The CDR3 DNA reads TGTGCCAGCTCACCTCCAAGCTCCGGGGCCAACGTCCTGACTTTC. The chain joins TRBV18 to TRBJ2-6; D is unresolved. CDR1 is KGHSH, CDR2 LQKENI, per germline. V lost 3 bases, J lost 4 bases, and 10 bases lay in between. The CDR3 consists of 15 residues.